The next 6 T cell receptor beta chains were all read from a single sample in a study of early T cells in non-severe SARS-CoV-2 infection (dated by TCRdb to the early 2020s). Library preparation used 5' RACE. The sequencer listed for this sample is NextSeq 500. TCRdb reworked the public reads: Q25 trimming with fastp, MiXCR clone assembly, productive beta chains retained. Under each unique CDR3 protein, matching rows form one entry showing the most common genes and DNA. The sample contains about 23,000 distinct CDR3 sequences, 4.5% to 5% of them found a single time. Of the sample, approximately 8.3% falls within the top ten clones. Sequencing was performed on whole blood. Source of these receptors: an adult who was a healthcare worker with PCR-confirmed SARS-CoV-2 infection or an uninfected control (not recorded which).

This clonotype was picked up a small number of times. CDR3: CATSDPRVTGTDTQYF. Written as DNA, the CDR3 is TGTGCCACCAGTGATCCTAGGGTAACGGGCACAGATACGCAGTATTTT. The chain is built from TRBV24-1 and TRBJ2-3; D unresolved. The CDR3 length is 16 residues. V lost 3 bases to trimming and J lost 1 base, with 13 bases between them. The germline V gene encodes CDR1 KGHDR and CDR2 SFDVKD.

This clonotype was found many times. This chain links TRBV20-1 with TRBJ2-3; 15 nucleotides align to TRBD2. Trimming took 6 bases from V and 2 from J; bases not matched to a gene: 6. This CDR3 region has 16 residues. The germline CDR1 and CDR2 sequences are DFQATT and SNEGSKA (reference sequence). CDR3 in DNA: TGCAGTGCGGACGGACTAGCGGGGGGGCCCACAGATACGCAGTATTTT. Amino acids: CSADGLAGGPTDTQYF.

This clonotype has at least ten counts. The gene calls are TRBV5-6 and TRBJ2-7; 9 positions agree with TRBD1. The germline CDR1 and CDR2 sequences are SGHDT and YYEEEE. The CDR3 contains 16 residues. J gave up 4 bases and V 3 bases, and 11 bases lay outside the gene matches. Written as DNA, the CDR3 is TGTGCCAGCAGCTATATACAGGGGGCTAGGCGTTACGAGCAGTACTTC. Translated, it gives CASSYIQGARRYEQYF.

At least ten counts were recorded for this clonotype. Mismatch with germline at one junction end may stem from a read error. The chain joins TRBV18 to TRBJ2-3, with 12 bases matching TRBD2. The length of the CDR3 is 16 residues. The germline CDR1 and CDR2 sequences are KGHSH and LQKENI. The CDR3 region is CASSPPSGGALGTQYF. The CDR3 nucleotides read TGTGCCAGCTCCCCACCTAGCGGGGGGGCCTTGGGTACGCAGTATTTT.

The rearrangement uses TRBV24-1 and TRBJ1-3; 8 positions match TRBD1. The germline gives CDR1 KGHDR, CDR2 SFDVKD. J lost 6 bases, V lost 2 bases, and 5 bases had no gene match. The CDR3 has 15 residues. In DNA form, the CDR3 reads TGTGCCACCAGTGATTCGCGACAGGGGCTAAACACCATATATTTT. Amino acid sequence: CATSDSRQGLNTIYF.

Many counts were recorded for this clonotype. The chain combines TRBV12-3 or TRBV12-4 with TRBJ1-4; 7 positions match TRBD1. The CDR3 has 14 residues. Trimming at V came to 7 bases and at J to 8 bases, leaving 10 bases not matched to a gene. CDR3 in amino acids: CASTPTGFLEKLFF. CDR3 coding DNA: TGTGCCAGCACCCCGACAGGGTTTTTGGAAAAACTGTTTTTT.